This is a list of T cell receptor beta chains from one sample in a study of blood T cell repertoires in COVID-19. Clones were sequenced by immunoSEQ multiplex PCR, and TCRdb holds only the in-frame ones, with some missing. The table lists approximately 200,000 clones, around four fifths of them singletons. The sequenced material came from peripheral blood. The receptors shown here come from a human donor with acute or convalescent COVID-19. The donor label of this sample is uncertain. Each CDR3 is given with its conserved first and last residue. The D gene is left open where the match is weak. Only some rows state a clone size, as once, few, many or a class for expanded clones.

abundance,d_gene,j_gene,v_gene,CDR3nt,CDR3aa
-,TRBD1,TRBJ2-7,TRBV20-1,TGCAGTACGGGCGACAGGGACGAGCAGTACTTC,CSTGDRDEQYF
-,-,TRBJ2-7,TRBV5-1,TGCGCCAGCAGCTCCCCGGGTTGGGAGCAGTACTTC,CASSSPGWEQYF
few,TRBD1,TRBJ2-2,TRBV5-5,TGTGCCAGCAGCACCTTCTGGACAGGGGCCGGGGAGCTGTTTTTT,CASSTFWTGAGELFF
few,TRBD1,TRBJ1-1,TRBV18,TGTGCCAGCTCCGCGGGGACAGTGAACACTGAAGCTTTCTTT,CASSAGTVNTEAFF
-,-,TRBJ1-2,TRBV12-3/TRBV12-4,TGTGCCAGCTCGAGAGGGAACTATGGCTACACCTTC,CASSRGNYGYTF
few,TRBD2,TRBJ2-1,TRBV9,TGTGCCAGCAGCGTAGAGGCGAGCGGGAGGAGGTACAATGAGCAGTTCTTC,CASSVEASGRRYNEQFF
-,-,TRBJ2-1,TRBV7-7,TGTGCCAGCAGCCCCTCTAGTCCTGGAAATGAGCAGTTCTTC,CASSPSSPGNEQFF
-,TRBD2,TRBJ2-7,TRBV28,TGTGCCAGCTTTAAGGCGGGAGTTCCCTCCTACGAGCAGTACTTC,CASFKAGVPSYEQYF
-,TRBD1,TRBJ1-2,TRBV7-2,TGTGCCAGCAGCTCTGACTTGGGACAGGGAGCAAATGGCTACACCTTC,CASSSDLGQGANGYTF
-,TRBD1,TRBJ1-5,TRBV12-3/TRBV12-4,TGTGCCAGCAGTTCTGACAGGGCTCAGCCCCAGCATTTT,CASSSDRAQPQHF
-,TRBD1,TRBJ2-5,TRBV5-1,TGCGCCAGCAGCGGGACCGGGACAGCTAAAGAGACCCAGTACTTC,CASSGTGTAKETQYF
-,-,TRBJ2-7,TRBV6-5,TGTGCCAGCACGAGGGTAGGGAAGACGTACGAGCAGTACTTC,CASTRVGKTYEQYF
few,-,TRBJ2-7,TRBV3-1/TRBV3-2,TGTGCCAGCAGCCTCGGGCGAGGGCTCGAGCAGTACTTC,CASSLGRGLEQYF
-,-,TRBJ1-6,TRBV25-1,TGTGCCAGCAGTGAATATGCCAGGAATTCACCCCTCCACTTT,CASSEYARNSPLHF
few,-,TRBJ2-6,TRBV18,TGTGCCTCGGGCGTGAGGACAGAGCCCTCTGGGGCCAACGTCCTGACTTTC,CASGVRTEPSGANVLTF
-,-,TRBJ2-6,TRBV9,TGTGCCAGCAGCGTAGGCGACGGGGTCCTTGGGGCCAACGTCCTGACTTTC,CASSVGDGVLGANVLTF
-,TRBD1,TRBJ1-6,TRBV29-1,TGCAGCGTCCGCATGGGACAGTATAATTCACCCCTCCACTTT,CSVRMGQYNSPLHF
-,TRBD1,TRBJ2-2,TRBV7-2,TGTGCCAGCAGCCCCCGGGACAGGGCGACCGGGGAGCTGTTTTTT,CASSPRDRATGELFF
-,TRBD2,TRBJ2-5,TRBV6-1,TGTGCCAGCAGTGAACTTGCGGGAGGCGGTCAAGAGACCCAGTACTTC,CASSELAGGGQETQYF
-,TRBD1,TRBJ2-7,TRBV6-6,TGTGCCAGCAGTTACACCGGACAGGGGTCCTACGAGCAGTACTTC,CASSYTGQGSYEQYF
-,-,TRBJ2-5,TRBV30,TGTGCCTGGAGAGACGGATGGTCGGGGGCCCAGTACTTC,CAWRDGWSGAQYF
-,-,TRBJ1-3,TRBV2,TGTGCCAGCAGTGGCAGAGGAAACACCATATATTTT,CASSGRGNTIYF
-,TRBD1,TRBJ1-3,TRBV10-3,TGTGCCATCAGCGGGGGACAGGGCACTGGAAACACCATATATTTT,CAISGGQGTGNTIYF
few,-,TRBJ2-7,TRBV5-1,TGCGCCAGCAGCCGAGGGTTGGCGGGCCTCTCCTACGAGCAGTACTTC,CASSRGLAGLSYEQYF
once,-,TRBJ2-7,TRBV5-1,TGCGCCAGCAGCTTGGGACAGGACAGCTCCTACGAGCAGTACTTC,CASSLGQDSSYEQYF
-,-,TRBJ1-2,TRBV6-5,TGTGCCAGCAGTTACCGTTCGGCTAACTATGGCTACACCTTC,CASSYRSANYGYTF
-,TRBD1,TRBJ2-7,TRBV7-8,TGTGCCAGCAGCCGGGACAGGGGCGAGCAGTACTTC,CASSRDRGEQYF
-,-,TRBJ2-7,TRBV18,TGTGCCAGCTCACCGGGACTTTACGAGCAGTACTTC,CASSPGLYEQYF
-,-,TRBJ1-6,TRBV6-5,TGTGCCAGCAGCCCCGAGGGAGGCAGTAGATTCGCGGTCCACTTT,CASSPEGGSRFAVHF
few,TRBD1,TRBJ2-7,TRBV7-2,TGTGCCAGCAGCACCGACAGGGGGCCCCACGAGCAGTACTTC,CASSTDRGPHEQYF
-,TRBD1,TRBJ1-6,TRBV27,TGTGCCAGCAGTTCCCGGGACAGGGCATCACCCCTCCACTTT,CASSSRDRASPLHF
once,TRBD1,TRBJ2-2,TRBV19,TGTGCCAGTAAACCGGGACAGGGTCGCGGGGAGCTGTTTTTT,CASKPGQGRGELFF
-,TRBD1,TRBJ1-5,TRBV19,TGTGCCAGTAGCGCTGGACAGGTCAGCAATCAGCCCCAGCATTTT,CASSAGQVSNQPQHF
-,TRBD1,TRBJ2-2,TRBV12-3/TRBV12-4,TGTGCCAGCGGACAGGCGAACACCGGGGAGCTGTTTTTT,CASGQANTGELFF
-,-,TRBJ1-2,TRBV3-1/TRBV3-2,TGTGCCAGCAGCTTGATGTCGGGGGGAGCCCTTTATGGCTACACCTTC,CASSLMSGGALYGYTF
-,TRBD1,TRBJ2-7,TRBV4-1,TGCGCCAGCAGCTCGCCGGGACAGGGGGGTCGGGAGCAGTACTTC,CASSSPGQGGREQYF
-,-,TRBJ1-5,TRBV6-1,TGTGCCAGCAGTGAGGGTTCGGGTGGATTTTGGCCCCAGCATTTT,CASSEGSGGFWPQHF